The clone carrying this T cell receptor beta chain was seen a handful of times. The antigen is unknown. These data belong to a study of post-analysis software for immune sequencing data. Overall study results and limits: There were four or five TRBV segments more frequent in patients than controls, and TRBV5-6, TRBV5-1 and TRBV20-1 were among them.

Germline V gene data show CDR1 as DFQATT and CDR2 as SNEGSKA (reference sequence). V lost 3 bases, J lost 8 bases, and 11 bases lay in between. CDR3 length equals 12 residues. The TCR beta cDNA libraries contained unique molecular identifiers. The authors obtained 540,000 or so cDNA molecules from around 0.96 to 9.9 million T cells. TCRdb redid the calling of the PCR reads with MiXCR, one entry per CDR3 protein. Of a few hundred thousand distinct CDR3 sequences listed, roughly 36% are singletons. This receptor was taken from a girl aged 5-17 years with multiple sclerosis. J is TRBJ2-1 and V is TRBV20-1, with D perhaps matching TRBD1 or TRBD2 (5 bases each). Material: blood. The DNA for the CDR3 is TGCAGTGCTAGTCACCGAGGGGATGAGCAGTTCTTC. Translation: CSASHRGDEQFF.